Included here is one TCR beta chain sequence, with context. This entry comes from a study of neoadjuvant anti-PD-1 for oral cavity cancer. Study context: Nivolumab at 3 mg/kg was mostly given biweekly, three to four doses, pre-surgery.

TCRdb's copy holds only in-frame clones and misses some; the assay was immunoSEQ multiplex PCR. The sample lists about 5,700 clones, just under 60% occurring once. The germline gives CDR1 WSHSY, CDR2 SAAADI. CDR3 length: 15 residues. With 6 bases clipped from V and 3 bases from J, the junction kept 8 bases outside the gene matches. The gene calls are TRBV10-2 and TRBJ2-7; 10 bases line up with TRBD1. Here the sequenced sample was tumor tissue, taken before nivolumab (anti-PD-1) treatment. The receptor was derived from a person aged 35-79 years with oral cavity squamous cell carcinoma. The CDR3 nucleotides read TGCGCCAGCAGCACCGGGACAGGGGTATACTACGAGCAGTACTTC. Its translation is CASSTGTGVYYEQYF.